The next 9 T cell receptor beta chains were all read from a single sample in a study of blood T cell repertoires in COVID-19. The data were produced by immunoSEQ multiplex PCR, yet TCRdb's version contains in-frame clones alone and is incomplete. The sample records fewer than 300,000 clones, 70% to 85% being singletons. The sample consisted of peripheral blood. These receptors were taken from a human donor with COVID-19, enrolled during active disease. The donor label of this sample is uncertain.

The V and J genes are TRBV7-2 and TRBJ1-5; a weak D match, TRBD1 (6 bases). The germline V gene has CDR1 SGHTA and CDR2 FQGNSA. This CDR3 contains 15 residues. Trimming stripped 6 bases from V and 2 bases from J, with 14 bases between. CDR3 region: CASRGNRVGNQPQHF. CDR3 sequence (DNA): TGTGCCAGCAGAGGCAACAGGGTAGGCAATCAGCCCCAGCATTTT.

J is TRBJ1-2 and V is TRBV27; TRBD1 might be the D (5 bases). The CDR3 length is 14 residues. The germline V gene has CDR1 MNHEY and CDR2 SMNVEV (reference sequence). V was trimmed by 5 bases and J by 4 bases, leaving 14 bases between them. The CDR3 loop is CASSGGGGSYGYTF. The DNA of the CDR3 is TGTGCCAGCAGTGGGGGTGGGGGGAGCTATGGCTACACCTTC.

In this sample, this clone turned up once. The CDR3 coding sequence is TGTGCCAGTTCAATCGCCGGGACAAACCCTGGCTACACCTTC. Translation: CASSIAGTNPGYTF. The rearrangement links TRBV19 to TRBJ1-2; D possibly corresponds to TRBD1 (6 bases). This CDR3 comprises 14 residues. Germline V gene data show CDR1 as LNHDA and CDR2 as SQIVND (reference sequence). V lost 8 bases, J lost 7 bases, and 20 bases lay in between.

V is TRBV7-2 and J is TRBJ2-7; the D gene is possibly TRBD1 (5 bases). CDR3 length equals 11 residues. The V gene's germline CDR1 is SGHTA and CDR2 FQGNSA. V dropped 4 bases and J dropped 5 bases, with 6 bases sitting between them. CDR3 nucleotides: TGTGCCAGCAGCTCAGGGAACGAGCAGTACTTC. Its translation: CASSSGNEQYF.

This rearrangement joins TRBV21-1 to TRBJ1-5; no check of the table's D call, TRBD1, against the DNA was made. TRBV21-1 is a pseudogene. The CDR3 runs 15 residues. DNA of the CDR3: TGTGCCAGCAGCGAACCGGGACAGGGCAATCAGCCCCAGCATTTT. Translation gives CASSEPGQGNQPQHF.

The V call is TRBV5-1, the J call TRBJ2-5; 9 positions agree with TRBD2. Losses at the gene ends were 0 bases for V and 5 bases for J; bases not matched to a gene: 11. Germline CDR1 is SGHRS and CDR2 is YFSETQ. There are 17 residues in the CDR3. The CDR3 spells CASSLALGGRAVETQYF. For the CDR3, the DNA is TGCGCCAGCAGCTTGGCTCTTGGCGGGAGGGCCGTGGAGACCCAGTACTTC.

The chain employs TRBV2 and TRBJ1-2; D call uncertain. With 0 bases removed from V and 7 bases from J, the gap between germline ends came to 9 bases. Germline CDR1 SNHLY, CDR2 FYNNEI. The CDR3 runs to 13 residues. The CDR3 DNA reads TGTGCCAGCAGTGAAGCGAGGGTACGTGGCTACACCTTC. It specifies CASSEARVRGYTF.

J is TRBJ2-1 and V is TRBV6-6; 11 bases agree with TRBD1. The CDR3 is 19 amino acids. V dropped 6 bases and J dropped 4; count of bases not matched to a gene: 17. Germline assignment: CDR1 MNHNY and CDR2 SVGAGI (reference sequence). The CDR3 nucleotides are TGTGCCAGCAGCTCATCCGGGACAGGGGGGACCCTTTGGTACAATGAGCAGTTCTTC. This sequence encodes CASSSSGTGGTLWYNEQFF.

The chain uses TRBV9 and TRBJ2-3; TRBD2 aligns across 7 bases. This CDR3 has 15 amino acids. Germline assignment: CDR1 SGDLS and CDR2 YYNGEE. The V segment lost 0 bases and the J segment 5 bases; nucleotides outside the gene matches: 6. Here the CDR3 DNA reads TGTGCCAGCAGCGTAGCGGGGGGACCGAGAGATACGCAGTATTTT. The encoded protein is CASSVAGGPRDTQYF. Together with reference TRBV9 and TRBJ2-3, the CDR3 gives the full variable domain: DSGVTQTPKHLITATGQRVTLRCSPRSGDLSVYWYQQSLDQGLQFLIQYYNGEERAKGNILERFSAQQFPDLHSELNLSSLELGDSALYFCASSVAGGPRDTQYFGPGTRLTVL.